Each of the 28 T cell receptor beta chains below was sequenced from the same sample in a study of T-cell reconstitution after alpha-beta-depleted transplantation in children. Using unique molecular identifiers, the investigators prepared the TCRbeta library. TCRdb re-called the PCR reads through MiXCR, storing one row per CDR3 protein. The table includes almost 500,000 distinct CDR3 sequences, around 12% detected once. Sequenced here: PBMCs from the stem cell graft donor, sampled from the stem cell graft. Source of these receptors: a human donor who donated a stem cell graft to a child with combined immunodeficiency.

There are a few counts of this clonotype. The junction does not match germline at one end; this may be a read error. The chain carries TRBV4-1 and TRBJ2-7; tentative D call: TRBD1 (6 bases). The CDR3 runs to 14 residues. CDR1 and CDR2 from the germline V gene are MGHRA and YSYEKL. In DNA, the CDR3 is TGCGCCAGCAGCCATATGGCACAGGGCAGGAGATTGGACTTC. It codes for CASSHMAQGRRLDF.

This chain joins TRBV5-1 and TRBJ2-3; the match to TRBD2 covers 7 bases. Germline CDR1 and CDR2: SGHRS and YFSETQ. This CDR3 region has 16 residues. Losses at the gene ends were 3 bases for V and 9 bases for J; bases not matched to a gene: 16. The CDR3 DNA is TGCGCCAGCAGCTCCTCCTTGGGGGGGGGAATGGGGACGCAGTATTTT. Protein: CASSSSLGGGMGTQYF.

The J gene is TRBJ2-3, the V gene TRBV24-1; 9 bases agree with TRBD2. Looked up from germline, CDR1 is KGHDR and CDR2 is SFDVKD. The CDR3 is made up of 15 amino acids. With 3 bases clipped from V and 10 bases from J, the junction kept 10 bases outside the gene matches. The CDR3 region has the DNA TGTGCCACCAGTGATACCCTCGGGACTAGCAATGCGCAGTATTTT. It encodes CATSDTLGTSNAQYF.

In its sample, this clonotype was seen many times. This chain links TRBV7-9 with TRBJ2-2; 7 bases match TRBD2. From germline, CDR1 is SEHNR and CDR2 FQNEAQ (reference sequence). CDR3 length equals 15 residues. J gave up 1 base and V 5 bases, and 4 bases lay outside the gene matches. The chain's CDR3 is CASSPQRENTGELFF. DNA for the CDR3: TGTGCCAGCAGCCCCCAGCGGGAGAACACCGGGGAGCTGTTTTTT.

The rearrangement links TRBV3-1 to TRBJ2-1; D is unresolved. With 4 bases removed from V and 9 bases from J, the gap between germline ends came to 13 bases. CDR1 LGHDT and CDR2 YNNKEL come from the germline V gene (reference sequence). The CDR3 runs to 13 residues. In DNA form, the CDR3 reads TGTGCCAGCAGCCCCGGCAGTATCCTTGAGCAGTTCTTC. Amino acid sequence: CASSPGSILEQFF.

This clonotype was counted many times. V is TRBV11-2 and J is TRBJ2-3; no reliable D call. Trimming took off 4 bases at V and 2 bases at J, with 10 bases between the two ends. Germline V gene lookup returns CDR1 SGHAT and CDR2 FQNNGV. CDR3 length equals 14 residues. CDR3: CASSSWMATDTQYF. The CDR3 nucleotides are TGTGCCAGCAGCTCCTGGATGGCCACAGATACGCAGTATTTT.

The chain links TRBV6-1 to TRBJ2-3; 10 bases align to TRBD1. J gave up 6 bases and V 8 bases, and 11 bases lay outside the gene matches. There are 15 residues in the CDR3. From germline, CDR1 is MNHNS and CDR2 SASEGT. CDR3 nucleotide sequence: TGTGCCAGCTTAGAGTGGGACAGGGGAGTGGATACGCAGTATTTT. Encoded protein: CASLEWDRGVDTQYF.

There are a few counts of this clonotype. The chain joins TRBV9 to TRBJ2-1, with 9 bases lining up with TRBD2. Germline V CDR1 and CDR2: SGDLS, YYNGEE. Trimming removed 0 bases from V and 3 bases from J; junction bases left unmatched: 4. The CDR3 is 16 amino acids. The CDR3 DNA reads as TGTGCCAGCAGCGTAGGGGGGACTAGCCTCTACAATGAGCAGTTCTTC. This gives the protein CASSVGGTSLYNEQFF. The whole variable domain, filled in from reference TRBV9 and TRBJ2-1, reads DSGVTQTPKHLITATGQRVTLRCSPRSGDLSVYWYQQSLDQGLQFLIQYYNGEERAKGNILERFSAQQFPDLHSELNLSSLELGDSALYFCASSVGGTSLYNEQFFGPGTRLTVL.

The chain employs TRBV18 and TRBJ2-7; the D is unclear. Trimming removed 3 bases from V and 7 bases from J, with 13 bases in between. CDR3 length: 13 residues. Germline V gives CDR1 KGHSH, CDR2 LQKENI. The CDR3 protein is CASSPGRSREQYF. The CDR3 DNA reads as TGTGCCAGCTCACCCGGACGGAGTAGAGAGCAGTACTTC.

The chain uses TRBV5-1 and TRBJ1-2, with D hard to call. V was pared by 0 bases and J by 1 base, with 4 bases between. This CDR3 contains 13 residues. CDR1 SGHRS and CDR2 YFSETQ come from the germline V gene. The CDR3 loop is CASSLVVNYGYTF. In nucleotides, the CDR3 is TGCGCCAGCAGCTTGGTGGTTAACTATGGCTACACCTTC.

This clonotype was seen only a few times. V usage is TRBV6-5 and J usage is TRBJ2-3; 8 bases align to TRBD1. This CDR3 spans 15 amino acids. The trim removed 2 bases at V and 5 bases at J, leaving 6 bases unmatched. CDR1 and CDR2 from the germline V gene are MNHEY and SVGAGI. The CDR3 loop is CASSYATGVVDTQYF. For the CDR3, the DNA is TGTGCCAGCAGTTACGCGACAGGGGTAGTAGATACGCAGTATTTT.

The chain couples TRBV29-1 to TRBJ2-1, with no clear D. Deletions cut 7 bases from V and 4 bases from J, with 5 bases between. CDR1 is SQVTM and CDR2 is ANQGSEA in the germline V gene. This CDR3 is built from 10 residues. The CDR3 protein is CSAIYNEQFF. As DNA, the CDR3 is TGCAGCGCCATTTACAATGAGCAGTTCTTC.

The chain combines TRBV5-1 with TRBJ1-3; D possibly corresponds to TRBD1 (5 bases). The germline gives CDR1 SGHRS, CDR2 YFSETQ. V was shortened by 0 bases and J by 1 base, with 29 bases between the two germline ends. The CDR3 contains 22 residues. In nucleotides, the CDR3 is TGCGCCAGCAGCTTGGCCCCCGTCGGCAGGGCCCCGAACCGGAGGTCTGGAAACACCATATATTTT. Translation: CASSLAPVGRAPNRRSGNTIYF.

This clonotype occurred many times. The V and J genes are TRBV5-1 and TRBJ2-5, with no clear D. Per germline, CDR1 SGHRS and CDR2 YFSETQ. V was shortened by 0 bases and J by 2 bases, with 8 bases between the two germline ends. The CDR3 consists of 14 residues. The CDR3 loop is CASSLDRPQETQYF. The CDR3 DNA follows: TGCGCCAGCAGCTTGGACAGACCACAAGAGACCCAGTACTTC.

This clonotype was seen more than once but under ten times. V is TRBV6-1 and J is TRBJ1-1, with a weak D call TRBD1 (5 bases). Trimming left V 6 bases short and J 1 base short, with 12 bases between. CDR3 length equals 14 residues. The V gene's germline CDR1 is MNHNS and CDR2 SASEGT. CDR3: CASRRGWGNTEAFF. CDR3 coding DNA: TGTGCCAGCAGACGGGGCTGGGGGAACACTGAAGCTTTCTTT.

The V and J genes are TRBV20-1 and TRBJ2-7; 7 nucleotides line up with TRBD1. With V trimmed by 0 bases and J by 4 bases, 9 bases remained unmatched. The CDR3 sequence is 15 residues long. The V gene's germline CDR1 is DFQATT and CDR2 SNEGSKA (reference sequence). CDR3 sequence (DNA): TGCAGTGCTAGAGATCAAGGGGGCACGGGATACGAGCAGTACTTC. This gives the protein CSARDQGGTGYEQYF.

This clonotype has ten or more counts. The rearrangement joins TRBV24-1 to TRBJ2-5; the match to TRBD1 covers 7 bases. In germline, CDR1 is KGHDR, CDR2 SFDVKD. V trimming: 4 bases; J trimming: 1 base; junction bases outside the gene matches: 11. The CDR3 runs 17 residues. The CDR3 bases are TGTGCCACCAGTGAGGCCGGGACAGACCTTTTCCAAGAGACCCAGTACTTC. This gives the protein CATSEAGTDLFQETQYF.

This clonotype was observed many times. The chain is built from TRBV25-1 and TRBJ2-7, with D possibly being TRBD1 or TRBD2 (5 bases each). The CDR3 is made up of 12 amino acids. The germline CDR1 and CDR2 sequences are MGHDK and SYGVNS. V was shortened by 7 bases and J by 5 bases, with 12 bases between the two germline ends. The CDR3 here is CASNSPGHEQYF. The CDR3 DNA is TGTGCCAGCAACTCCCCGGGACACGAGCAGTACTTC.

This clonotype was observed a handful of times. V and J are TRBV4-3 and TRBJ2-1; 8 bases match TRBD2. Germline assignment: CDR1 LGHNA and CDR2 YSLEER. The CDR3 is made up of 19 amino acids. J gave up 0 bases and V 4 bases, and 14 bases lay outside the gene matches. The CDR3 region is CASSRQGSGGGSSYNEQFF. The CDR3 region has the DNA TGCGCCAGCAGCCGCCAAGGAAGCGGGGGTGGAAGCTCCTACAATGAGCAGTTCTTC.

In this sample, this clonotype turned up many times. This CDR3 reads CSSDRGPDTQYF. The CDR3 nucleotides are TGCAGCTCTGACAGGGGACCAGATACGCAGTATTTT. The gene calls are TRBV29-1 and TRBJ2-3; 8 positions agree with TRBD1. V dropped 8 bases and J dropped 4; count of bases not matched to a gene: 5. There are 12 residues in the CDR3. Per the germline V gene, CDR1 is SQVTM and CDR2 is ANQGSEA.

J is TRBJ2-7 and V is TRBV12-3 or TRBV12-4; D may be TRBD1 or TRBD2 (6 bases each). The CDR3 runs to 14 residues. Trimming stripped 3 bases from V and 2 bases from J, with 11 bases between. CDR3 in DNA: TGTGCCAGCAGTTTTGAGGAGGGGGCCTACGAGCAGTACTTC. It encodes CASSFEEGAYEQYF.

J is TRBJ1-2 and V is TRBV20-1; TRBD1 matches 8 bases. Trimming took 5 bases from V and 4 from J; bases not matched to a gene: 9. Germline-derived CDR1 and CDR2 are DFQATT and SNEGSKA (reference sequence). CDR3 length: 14 amino acids. CDR3 coding DNA: TGCAGTGCTGCTAACCCGACAGGGGTCTATGGCTACACCTTC. This sequence encodes CSAANPTGVYGYTF.

V and J are TRBV27 and TRBJ2-1; 9 nucleotides match TRBD1. Germline V lookup: CDR1 MNHEY, CDR2 SMNVEV (reference sequence). J was trimmed by 6 bases and V by 7 bases; bases with no gene match: 13. The CDR3 runs 16 residues. This CDR3 reads CASTPLVRTGANEQFF. The DNA of the CDR3 is TGTGCCAGCACCCCCCTCGTCAGGACAGGGGCCAATGAGCAGTTCTTC.

This clonotype has just a few counts. The chain has TRBV12-3 or TRBV12-4 and TRBJ1-6, with TRBD1 as a possible D gene (5 bases). This CDR3 has 14 residues. V lost 3 bases and J lost 8, with 11 bases in between. This CDR3 is CASSLGRGDSPLHF. CDR3 nucleotide sequence: TGTGCCAGCAGTTTGGGGCGAGGTGATTCACCCCTCCACTTT.

V is TRBV4-3 and J is TRBJ2-3, with unresolved D. Per germline, CDR1 LGHNA and CDR2 YSLEER. This CDR3 is built from 17 residues. Trimming removed 0 bases at V and 1 base at J, with 14 bases between. The DNA of the CDR3 is TGCGCCAGCAGCCAAGATCCTGGAAGCGTCGGCACAGATACGCAGTATTTT. Protein: CASSQDPGSVGTDTQYF.

The sample holds many counts of this clonotype. J is TRBJ2-2 and V is TRBV12-3 or TRBV12-4, with 8 bases fitting TRBD2. The J segment lost 2 bases and the V segment lost 2 bases, leaving 1 base of the junction unmatched. The CDR3 totals 15 residues. This CDR3 is CASSLLAGNTGELFF. The CDR3 DNA reads TGTGCCAGCAGTTTACTAGCGGGTAACACCGGGGAGCTGTTTTTT.

This sequence joins TRBV12-3 or TRBV12-4 and TRBJ2-1; D may be TRBD2 (6 bases). The CDR3 totals 13 residues. Trimming pared 5 bases from V and 6 bases from J, leaving 11 bases between. DNA of the CDR3: TGTGCCAGCAGTCCGCGCGGGGCCAATGAGCAGTTCTTC. Translation gives CASSPRGANEQFF.

This clonotype was observed many times. This chain connects TRBV5-1 to TRBJ2-6, with D possibly matching TRBD1 (6 bases). The CDR3 is made up of 16 amino acids. From germline, CDR1 is SGHRS and CDR2 YFSETQ. The germline V and J ends were trimmed by 6 bases and 2 bases, with 15 bases remaining between them. In DNA, the CDR3 is TGCGCCAGCACGGACAGTTCACCTACTGGGGCCAACGTCCTGACTTTC. Protein product: CASTDSSPTGANVLTF.